The clone carrying this T cell receptor (beta chain) was seen a few times. Its target is not known. The ends were cut back, 3 bases at V and 2 bases at J, with 11 bases in the middle. The CDR3 covers 15 residues. Per the germline V gene, CDR1 is MDHEN and CDR2 is SYDVKM. These data belong to a study of CD8 T cells in ankylosing spondylitis. Study conclusions and caveats: Disease-associated clonotypes exhibited CD8+ identity and were relatively infrequent in peripheral blood. In ankylosing spondylitis blood, a motif of several highly homologous TCR beta variants appeared characteristic. Significant enrichment of disease-linked clones was reported in matched ankylosing spondylitis synovial fluid.

Quantitative barcoded 5'-RACE was used to prepare TCR beta libraries. TCRdb recomputed calls from the 5' RACE reads with MiXCR, one row per CDR3 protein. The sample consists of about 30,000 distinct CDR3 sequences, about 14% of them appearing once. This sequence joins TRBV28 and TRBJ2-1; a weak D match, TRBD1 (6 bases). This TCR was sampled from a male donor with ankylosing spondylitis or in good health (not recorded which). The sample comprised blood. CDR3 residues: CASSFQGITYNEQFF. The CDR3 nucleotides are TGTGCCAGCAGTTTCCAGGGGATAACCTACAATGAGCAGTTCTTC. The whole variable domain, remainder taken from reference TRBV28 and TRBJ2-1, is DVKVTQSSRYLVKRTGEKVFLECVQDMDHENMFWYRQDPGLGLRLIYFSYDVKMKEKGDIPEGYSVSREKKERFSLILESASTNQTSMYLCASSFQGITYNEQFFGPGTRLTVL.